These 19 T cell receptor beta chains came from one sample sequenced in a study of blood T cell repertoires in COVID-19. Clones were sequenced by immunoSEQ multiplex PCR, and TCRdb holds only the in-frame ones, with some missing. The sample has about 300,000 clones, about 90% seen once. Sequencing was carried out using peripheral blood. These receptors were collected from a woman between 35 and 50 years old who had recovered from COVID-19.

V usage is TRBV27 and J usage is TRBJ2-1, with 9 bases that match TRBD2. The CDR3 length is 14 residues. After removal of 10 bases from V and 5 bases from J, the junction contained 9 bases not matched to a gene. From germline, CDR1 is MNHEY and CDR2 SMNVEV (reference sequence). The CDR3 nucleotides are TGTGCCACCACCCCGGCTAGCGGGAACAATGAGCAGTTCTTC. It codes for CATTPASGNNEQFF.

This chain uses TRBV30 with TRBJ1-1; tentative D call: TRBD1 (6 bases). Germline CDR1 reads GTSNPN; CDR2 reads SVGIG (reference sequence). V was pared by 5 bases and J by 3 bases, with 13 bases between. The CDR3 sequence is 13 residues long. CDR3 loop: CAWALQGYTEAFF. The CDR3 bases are TGTGCCTGGGCCCTACAGGGCTACACTGAAGCTTTCTTT.

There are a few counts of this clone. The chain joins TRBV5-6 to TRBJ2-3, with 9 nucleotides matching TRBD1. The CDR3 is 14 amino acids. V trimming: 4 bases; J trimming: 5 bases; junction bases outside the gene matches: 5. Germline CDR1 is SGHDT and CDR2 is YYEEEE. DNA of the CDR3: TGTGCCAGCAGCCCGGGACAGGGTGTAGATACGCAGTATTTT. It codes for CASSPGQGVDTQYF.

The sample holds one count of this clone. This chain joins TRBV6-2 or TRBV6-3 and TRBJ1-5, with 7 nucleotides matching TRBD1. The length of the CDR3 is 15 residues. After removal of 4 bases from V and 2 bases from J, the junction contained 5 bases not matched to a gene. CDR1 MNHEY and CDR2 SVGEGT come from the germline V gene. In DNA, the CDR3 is TGTGCCAGCAGTTTTACAGGGGTGGGCAATCAGCCCCAGCATTTT. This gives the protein CASSFTGVGNQPQHF.

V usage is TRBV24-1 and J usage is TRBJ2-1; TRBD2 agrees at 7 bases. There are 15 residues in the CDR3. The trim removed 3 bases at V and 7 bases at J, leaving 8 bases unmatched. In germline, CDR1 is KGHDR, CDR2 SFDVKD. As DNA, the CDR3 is TGTGCCACCAGTGATCCGGGGGAGGGCCAGAATGAGCAGTTCTTC. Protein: CATSDPGEGQNEQFF.

CDR3 nucleotide sequence: TGTGCCAGCAGCTTAGTCCGGGTGGACACTGAAGCTTTCTTT. Amino acid sequence: CASSLVRVDTEAFF. The genes are TRBV11-2 and TRBJ1-1; no reliable D call. V gave up 1 base and J gave up 3 bases, with 9 bases separating them. The CDR3 consists of 14 residues. Germline V lookup: CDR1 SGHAT, CDR2 FQNNGV.

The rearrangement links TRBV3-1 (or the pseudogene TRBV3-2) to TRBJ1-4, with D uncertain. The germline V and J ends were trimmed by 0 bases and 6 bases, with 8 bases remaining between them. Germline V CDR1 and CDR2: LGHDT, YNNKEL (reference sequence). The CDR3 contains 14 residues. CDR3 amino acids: CASSQDLSDEKLFF. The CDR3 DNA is TGTGCCAGCAGCCAAGATTTGTCTGATGAAAAACTGTTTTTT.

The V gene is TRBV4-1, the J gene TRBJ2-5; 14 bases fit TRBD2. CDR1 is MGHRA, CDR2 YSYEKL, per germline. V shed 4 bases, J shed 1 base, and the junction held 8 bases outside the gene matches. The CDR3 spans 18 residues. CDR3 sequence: CASSRGLAGGIPQETQYF. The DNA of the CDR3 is TGCGCCAGCAGCCGCGGACTAGCGGGGGGTATTCCCCAAGAGACCCAGTACTTC.

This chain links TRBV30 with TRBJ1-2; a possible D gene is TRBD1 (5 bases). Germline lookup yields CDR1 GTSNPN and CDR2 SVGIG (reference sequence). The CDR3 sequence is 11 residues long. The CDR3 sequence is CGGGSSYGYTF. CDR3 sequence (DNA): TGTGGCGGGGGAAGTAGCTATGGCTACACCTTC.

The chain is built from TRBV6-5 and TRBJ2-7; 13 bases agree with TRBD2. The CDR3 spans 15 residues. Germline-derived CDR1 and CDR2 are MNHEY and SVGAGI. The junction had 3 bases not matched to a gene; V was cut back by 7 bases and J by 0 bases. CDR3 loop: CASIGLAGDSYEQYF. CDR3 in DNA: TGTGCCAGCATAGGACTAGCGGGGGACTCCTACGAGCAGTACTTC.

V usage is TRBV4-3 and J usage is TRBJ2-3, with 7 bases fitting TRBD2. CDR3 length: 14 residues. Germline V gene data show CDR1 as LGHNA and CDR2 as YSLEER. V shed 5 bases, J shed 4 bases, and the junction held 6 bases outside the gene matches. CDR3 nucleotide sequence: TGCGCCAGCAGCGGACTAGAATCGGCAGATACGCAGTATTTT. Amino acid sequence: CASSGLESADTQYF.

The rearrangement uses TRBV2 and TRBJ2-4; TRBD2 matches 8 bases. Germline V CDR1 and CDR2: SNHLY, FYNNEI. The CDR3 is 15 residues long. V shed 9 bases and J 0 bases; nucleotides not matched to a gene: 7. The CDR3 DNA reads TGTGCCAGTGTGGCGGGGGGATTAGCCAAAAACATTCAGTACTTC. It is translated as CASVAGGLAKNIQYF.

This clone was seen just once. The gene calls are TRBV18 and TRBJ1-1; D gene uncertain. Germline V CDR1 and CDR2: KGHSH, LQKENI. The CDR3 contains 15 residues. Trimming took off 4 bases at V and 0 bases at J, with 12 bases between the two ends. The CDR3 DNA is TGTGCCAGCTCACTCACGGGGAATCTGAACACTGAAGCTTTCTTT. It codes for CASSLTGNLNTEAFF.

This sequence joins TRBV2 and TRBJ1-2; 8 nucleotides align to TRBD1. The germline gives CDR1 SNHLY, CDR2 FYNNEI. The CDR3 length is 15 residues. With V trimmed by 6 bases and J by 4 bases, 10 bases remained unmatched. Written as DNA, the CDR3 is TGTGCCAGCAGGAGATACAGGGGGTCCGGCTATGGCTACACCTTC. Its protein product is CASRRYRGSGYGYTF.

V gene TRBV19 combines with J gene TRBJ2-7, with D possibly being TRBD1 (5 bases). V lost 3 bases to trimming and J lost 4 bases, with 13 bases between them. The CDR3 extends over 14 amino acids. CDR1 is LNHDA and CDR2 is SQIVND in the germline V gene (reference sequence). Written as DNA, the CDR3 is TGTGCCAGTAGTATTAGAAGGGGCCAGTACGAGCAGTACTTC. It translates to CASSIRRGQYEQYF. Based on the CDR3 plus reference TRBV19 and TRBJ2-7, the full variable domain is DGGITQSPKYLFRKEGQNVTLSCEQNLNHDAMYWYRQDPGQGLRLIYYSQIVNDFQKGDIAEGYSVSREKKESFPLTVTSAQKNPTAFYLCASSIRRGQYEQYFGPGTRLTVT.

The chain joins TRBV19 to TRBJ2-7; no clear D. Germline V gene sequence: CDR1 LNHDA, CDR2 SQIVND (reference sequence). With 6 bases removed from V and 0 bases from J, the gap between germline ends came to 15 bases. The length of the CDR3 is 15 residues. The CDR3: CASRRALAGSYEQYF. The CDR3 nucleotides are TGTGCCAGTAGACGAGCCCTCGCCGGCTCCTACGAGCAGTACTTC.

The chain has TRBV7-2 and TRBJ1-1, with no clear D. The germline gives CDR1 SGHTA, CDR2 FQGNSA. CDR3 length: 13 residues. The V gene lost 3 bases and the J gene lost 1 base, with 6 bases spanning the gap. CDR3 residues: CASSFDSNTEAFF. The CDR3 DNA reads TGTGCCAGCAGCTTTGACTCGAACACTGAAGCTTTCTTT.

This CDR3 is CASSSIFRGNEQFF. CDR3 DNA: TGTGCCAGCAGTTCCATTTTCAGGGGCAATGAGCAGTTCTTC. This chain joins TRBV6-2 or TRBV6-3 and TRBJ2-1; a weak D match, TRBD1 (6 bases). The CDR3 sequence is 14 residues long. From germline, CDR1 is MNHEY and CDR2 SVGEGT. V was cut by 4 bases and J by 6 bases, with 13 bases left in between.

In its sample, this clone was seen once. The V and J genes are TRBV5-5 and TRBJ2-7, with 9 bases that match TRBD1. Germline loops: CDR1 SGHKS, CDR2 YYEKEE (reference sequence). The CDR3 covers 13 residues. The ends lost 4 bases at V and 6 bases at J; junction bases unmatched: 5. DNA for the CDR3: TGTGCCAGCAGCCTAGGGACAGGGAGCGAGCAGTACTTC. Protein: CASSLGTGSEQYF.